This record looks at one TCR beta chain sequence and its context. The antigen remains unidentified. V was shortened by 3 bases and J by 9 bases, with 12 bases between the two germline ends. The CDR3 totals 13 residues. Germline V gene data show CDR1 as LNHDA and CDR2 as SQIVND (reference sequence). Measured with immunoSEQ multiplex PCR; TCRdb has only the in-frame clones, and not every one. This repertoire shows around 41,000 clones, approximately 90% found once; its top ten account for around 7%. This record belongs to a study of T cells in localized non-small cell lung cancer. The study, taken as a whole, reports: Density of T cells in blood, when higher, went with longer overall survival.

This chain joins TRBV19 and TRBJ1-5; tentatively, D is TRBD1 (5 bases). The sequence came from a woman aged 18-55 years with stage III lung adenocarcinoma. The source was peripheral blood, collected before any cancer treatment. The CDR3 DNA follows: TGTGCCAGTAGTATGGGGGTAGGAGGGCCCCAGCATTTT. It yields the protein CASSMGVGGPQHF.